This T cell receptor beta chain was obtained from a study of T cells after yellow fever vaccination. General study findings and limits: Booster sampling recovered most clones from primary vaccination (96% CD4, roughly 88% CD8). Any FACS-sorted repertoire could hold abundant clonotypes that contaminate it from the bulk population.

The authors made TCR cDNA by 5'RACE template switching, adding a universal primer site and UMIs. TCRdb re-analysed the 5' RACE reads in MiXCR, keeping a single row per CDR3 protein. Here the sample spans about 340,000 distinct CDR3 sequences, about an eighth being singletons. Comments on this clonotype: Antigen unknown.

This CDR3 is built from 14 residues. V was trimmed by 4 bases and J by 3 bases, leaving 13 bases between them. Germline CDR1 SQVTM, CDR2 ANQGSEA. This material consisted of CD4+ T cells sorted from PBMCs, taken 15 days after the yellow fever booster vaccination. This clonotype was sampled from a man between 18 and 35 years old who received the YFV17D yellow fever vaccine. The chain joins TRBV29-1 to TRBJ1-5; the D is unclear. The CDR3 loop reads CSVVVQAANQPQHF. CDR3 nucleotides: TGCAGCGTTGTTGTCCAGGCGGCCAATCAGCCCCAGCATTTT.